This is a list of T cell receptor beta chains from one sample in a study of cytomegalovirus exposure and HLA in healthy donors. The table came from immunoSEQ multiplex PCR; TCRdb's copy has only in-frame clones and leaves some out. The data contain 150,000 to 200,000 clones, approximately 80% of them singletons. The specimen was PBMCs. Source of these receptors: a man in his fifties or sixties in good health and CMV-seropositive. Both conserved end residues are part of each CDR3. The D gene is left open where the match is weak. The size of a clone is reported for some rows only, either as once, few or many, or as a class for expanded clones.

clone_size j_call v_call d_call cdr3_nt cdr3_aa
. TRBJ2-3 TRBV7-9 TRBD2 TGTGCCAGCAGCCCCGGGACTAGAACCACAGATACGCAGTATTTT CASSPGTRTTDTQYF
. TRBJ2-1 TRBV7-3 TRBD2 TGTGCCAGCAGCTTAAGGGCTAGCGGGAAGAATGAGCAGTTCTTC CASSLRASGKNEQFF
. TRBJ2-5 TRBV18 TRBD1 TGTGCCAGCTCAGGGACAGTCCAAGAGACCCAGTACTTC CASSGTVQETQYF
few TRBJ1-2 TRBV4-1 . TGCGCCAGCAGCCAAGAGGGCCCCCAGGGGGGCTACACCTTC CASSQEGPQGGYTF
. TRBJ2-2 TRBV7-3 . TGTGCCAGCAGTACCGGGGGGCGGAACACCGGGGAGCTGTTTTTT CASSTGGRNTGELFF
. TRBJ2-3 TRBV7-9 TRBD2 TGTGCCAGCAGCTCGCGGGAGGACCACACAGATACGCAGTATTTT CASSSREDHTDTQYF
once TRBJ2-5 TRBV7-2 TRBD2 TGTGCCAGCAGCTTCGGGACTAGCGGCTCCCAAGAGACCCAGTACTTC CASSFGTSGSQETQYF
. TRBJ1-4 TRBV5-1 TRBD1 TGCGCCAGCAGCCGGACAGGAGACGAAAAACTGGTTTTT CASSRTGDEKLVF
. TRBJ1-2 TRBV27 . TGTGCCAGCAGTTTACACAGGAGCCGCGACGGTGGCTACACCTTC CASSLHRSRDGGYTF
. TRBJ1-4 TRBV18 TRBD1 TGTGCCAGCTCACCCAAAGGGGGCGACGGAAAACTGTTTTTT CASSPKGGDGKLFF
. TRBJ2-5 TRBV10-1 . TGCGCCAGCAGTGAGTCTGCTAGCGATGAGACCCAGTACTTC CASSESASDETQYF
. TRBJ1-1 TRBV6-1 . TGTGCCAGCAGCCGCGTTAGTCGGGATAGTGAAGCTTTCTTT CASSRVSRDSEAFF